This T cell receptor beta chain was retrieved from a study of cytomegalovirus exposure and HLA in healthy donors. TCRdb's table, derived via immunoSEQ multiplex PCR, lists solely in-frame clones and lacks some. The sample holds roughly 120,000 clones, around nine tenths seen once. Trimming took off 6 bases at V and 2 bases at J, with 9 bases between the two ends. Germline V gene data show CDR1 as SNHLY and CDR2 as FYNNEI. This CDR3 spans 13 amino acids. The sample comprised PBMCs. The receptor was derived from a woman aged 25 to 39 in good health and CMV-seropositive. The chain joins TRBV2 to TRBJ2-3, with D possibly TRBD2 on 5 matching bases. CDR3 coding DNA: TGTGCCAGCAGCCCGGAGGTCACAGATACGCAGTATTTT. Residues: CASSPEVTDTQYF.